This TCR beta chain was recorded in a study of T-cell reconstitution after alpha-beta-depleted transplantation in children. This clonotype was detected a few times. Germline V gene lookup returns CDR1 LGHDT and CDR2 YNNKEL (reference sequence). Trimming removed 4 bases from V and 5 bases from J; junction bases left unmatched: 5. The CDR3 runs to 14 residues. For TCRbeta, the library was prepared with unique molecular identifiers. TCRdb re-called the PCR reads through MiXCR, storing one row per CDR3 protein. The sample includes about 540,000 distinct CDR3 sequences, about 18% of them seen just once. The sequence was collected from a human donor who donated a stem cell graft to a child with acute lymphoblastic leukemia. The chain couples TRBV3-1 to TRBJ2-7, with 10 nucleotides matching TRBD1. Material: PBMCs from the stem cell graft donor, obtained from the stem cell graft. The CDR3 is CASSLWTGGNEQYF. The CDR3 DNA is TGTGCCAGCAGCCTATGGACAGGGGGGAACGAGCAGTACTTC.